This T cell receptor beta chain was obtained from a study of cytomegalovirus exposure and HLA in healthy donors. Study-wide results and caveats: The majority of TCR sequences were rare, yet some public TCRs appeared in many donors.

V lost 11 bases to trimming and J lost 7 bases, with 12 bases between them. The germline V gene encodes CDR1 LNHDA and CDR2 SQIVND (reference sequence). The CDR3 is 12 amino acids. A word on this clone: What it binds is unknown.

TCRdb keeps only in-frame clones here, not all; method: immunoSEQ multiplex PCR. The sample has around 170,000 clones, more than 75% seen once. Sequences were obtained from PBMCs. This TCR was recovered from a man aged 18-30 years in good health and CMV-seronegative. V is TRBV19 and J is TRBJ1-6; D is perhaps TRBD1 (5 bases). CDR3 nucleotide sequence: TGTGCCGCGGGGCCCCTCAATTCACCCCTCCACTTT. Its protein product is CAAGPLNSPLHF.